This T cell receptor (beta chain) is from a study of T cell responses to AZD1222 COVID-19 vaccine. The length of the CDR3 is 18 residues. From germline, CDR1 is MNHNS and CDR2 SASEGT. The V gene lost 3 bases and the J gene lost 8 bases, with 28 bases spanning the gap. Libraries were prepared by immunoSEQ multiplex PCR; TCRdb keeps only in-frame clonotypes and omits some of them. The sample records 35,000 to 45,000 clones, 60% to 85% being singletons. Specimen: peripheral blood, collected on day 0 of AZD1222 vaccination. The sequence was collected from an adult in good health. The rearrangement links TRBV6-1 to TRBJ1-2; D may be TRBD1 (6 bases). As DNA, the CDR3 is TGTGCCAGCAGTGACCGACAGGCCCGGACTTGGTGGAAGGAGGGCTACACCTTC. Translating gives CASSDRQARTWWKEGYTF.